A selection of T cell receptor beta chains follows, all from one sample in a study of CD8 T cells in ankylosing spondylitis. TCRdb redid the calling of the 5' RACE reads with MiXCR, one entry per CDR3 protein. This table has roughly 97,000 distinct CDR3 sequences, roughly 8.3% appearing once. The sequenced sample consisted of blood, either unsorted or a sorted T cell fraction (not recorded which). The receptors originated from a male donor with ankylosing spondylitis or in good health (not recorded which). CDR3s include the opening cysteine and the closing phenylalanine or tryptophan. A D gene is named only where the DNA matches it firmly. Clone size is given for some rows only: seen once, a few or many times, or a class if the clone is expanded.

TRBJ2-3	TRBD1	many	TRBV5-5	CASSLNRGGTDTQYF	TGTGCCAGCAGCTTGAACAGGGGAGGCACAGATACGCAGTATTTT
TRBJ2-3	NA	many	TRBV7-8	CASSSNRAPYTDTQYF	TGTGCCAGCAGCTCAAACAGGGCCCCCTACACAGATACGCAGTATTTT
TRBJ1-2	NA	NA	TRBV2	CASSEAKRGYGYTF	TGTGCCAGCAGTGAGGCCAAAAGAGGCTATGGCTACACCTTC
TRBJ2-1	TRBD2	few	TRBV6-4	CASSTSGRYNEQFF	TGTGCCAGCAGTACTAGCGGGAGATACAATGAGCAGTTCTTC
TRBJ2-3	NA	NA	TRBV30	CASLGDVSSTDTQYF	TGTGCCTCACTGGGGGACGTATCTAGCACAGATACGCAGTATTTT
TRBJ2-7	NA	few	TRBV5-1	CASSFARGRDEQYF	TGCGCCAGCAGCTTCGCAAGGGGCAGGGACGAGCAGTACTTC
TRBJ1-2	NA	few	TRBV29-1	CSVATYRDYGYTF	TGCAGCGTTGCAACCTACAGGGACTATGGCTACACCTTC
TRBJ2-7	NA	many	TRBV11-3	CASSLRSPSEPYEQYF	TGTGCCAGCAGCTTACGGTCGCCTAGCGAACCCTACGAGCAGTACTTC
TRBJ2-3	NA	many	TRBV5-5	CASSLAGAASTDTQYF	TGTGCCAGCAGCTTGGCGGGGGCAGCTAGCACAGATACGCAGTATTTT
TRBJ2-3	TRBD2	NA	TRBV10-3	CAISDTSGSPDTQYF	TGTGCCATCAGCGACACTAGCGGGAGCCCAGATACGCAGTATTTT
TRBJ2-1	TRBD2	few	TRBV15	CATNKLAGARNEQFF	TGTGCCACCAACAAACTAGCGGGAGCTCGGAATGAGCAGTTCTTC
TRBJ2-3	NA	many	TRBV6-2/TRBV6-3	CASKPWLSSGTDTQYF	TGTGCCAGCAAACCTTGGCTGAGTTCAGGCACAGATACGCAGTATTTT
TRBJ2-3	NA	many	TRBV12-3/TRBV12-4	CASSDRISTDTQYF	TGTGCCAGCAGTGACAGGATAAGCACAGATACGCAGTATTTT
TRBJ1-4	NA	many	TRBV20-1	CSARDGNGEKLFF	TGCAGTGCTAGAGATGGGAACGGGGAAAAACTGTTTTTT
TRBJ2-3	TRBD2	many	TRBV20-1	CSARDGGASGGDTQYF	TGCAGTGCCAGAGATGGGGGGGCTAGCGGGGGTGATACGCAGTATTTT
TRBJ2-3	NA	few	TRBV4-3	CASSQDRRGHTQYF	TGCGCCAGCAGCCAAGATCGGCGAGGCCATACGCAGTATTTT
TRBJ2-3	TRBD2	NA	TRBV10-2	CASILAGSTDTQYF	TGCGCCAGCATTCTAGCGGGATCCACAGATACGCAGTATTTT
TRBJ1-1	NA	NA	TRBV20-1	CSARLAGGENTEAFF	TGCAGTGCTAGACTCGCTGGGGGGGAGAACACTGAAGCTTTCTTT
TRBJ1-4	NA	many	TRBV5-1	CASSLRDRNEKLFF	TGCGCCAGCAGCTTAAGGGACCGCAATGAAAAACTGTTTTTT
TRBJ2-3	NA	many	TRBV14	CASSQEAQVGTDTQYF	TGTGCCAGCAGCCAAGAAGCACAGGTCGGCACAGATACGCAGTATTTT
TRBJ2-5	NA	few	TRBV27	CASSLLGSRETQYF	TGTGCCAGCAGTTTACTGGGCAGCCGGGAGACCCAGTACTTC
TRBJ2-5	NA	many	TRBV6-1	CASCRGPGETQYF	TGTGCCAGCTGTCGGGGGCCGGGGGAGACCCAGTACTTC
TRBJ2-1	TRBD2	many	TRBV7-7	CASSLAGGDEQFF	TGTGCTAGCAGCTTAGCGGGAGGGGATGAGCAGTTCTTC
TRBJ1-1	NA	few	TRBV7-2	CASSLVSGGGTEAFF	TGTGCCAGCAGCTTAGTATCGGGTGGGGGCACTGAAGCTTTCTTT
TRBJ2-5	NA	many	TRBV12-3/TRBV12-4	CASSFGPSETQYF	TGTGCCAGCAGTTTCGGACCTTCGGAGACCCAGTACTTC
TRBJ1-1	TRBD1	many	TRBV27	CASSIHRGLGPEAFF	TGTGCCAGCAGTATCCACAGGGGGCTAGGACCTGAAGCTTTCTTT
TRBJ2-3	NA	many	TRBV10-3	CAISEITGIVNTQYF	TGTGCCATCAGTGAGATTACAGGGATAGTAAATACGCAGTATTTT
TRBJ1-2	NA	few	TRBV20-1	CSVPSGRQANYGYTF	TGCAGTGTCCCGTCGGGACGGCAAGCTAACTATGGCTACACCTTC
TRBJ2-7	NA	many	TRBV6-2/TRBV6-3	CASIDAGGTYEQYF	TGTGCCAGCATCGATGCAGGCGGGACCTACGAGCAGTACTTC
TRBJ2-7	TRBD2	many	TRBV12-3/TRBV12-4	CASSPGLAVSYEQYF	TGTGCCAGCAGTCCGGGACTAGCGGTCTCCTACGAGCAGTACTTC
TRBJ2-3	NA	NA	TRBV20-1	CSARVPAFGADTQYF	TGCAGTGCTAGAGTCCCCGCTTTTGGGGCAGATACGCAGTATTTT
TRBJ1-2	TRBD1	many	TRBV4-2	CASSQGGTGRSYGYTF	TGTGCCAGCAGCCAAGGGGGGACAGGCCGGAGCTATGGCTACACCTTC
TRBJ1-6	NA	many	TRBV4-3	CASSQVSPNSPLHF	TGCGCCAGCAGCCAAGTCTCACCCAATTCACCCCTCCACTTT
TRBJ2-5	NA	NA	TRBV7-6	CASSFNTVEETQYF	TGTGCCAGCAGCTTCAATACAGTGGAAGAGACCCAGTACTTC
TRBJ2-1	NA	many	TRBV5-5	CASSLVADEQFF	TGTGCCAGCAGCTTGGTCGCGGATGAGCAGTTCTTC
TRBJ2-2	NA	many	TRBV5-1	CASSLAGGPNTGELFF	TGCGCCAGCAGCTTGGCCGGAGGGCCTAACACCGGGGAGCTGTTTTTT
TRBJ2-1	TRBD2	many	TRBV11-1	CASSLGGATSGRALYNEQFF	TGTGCCAGCAGCTTAGGAGGTGCGACTAGCGGGAGGGCACTCTACAATGAGCAGTTCTTC
TRBJ1-2	NA	many	TRBV6-6	CASSYSMAAGGYTF	TGTGCCAGCAGTTACTCGATGGCAGCGGGGGGCTACACCTTC
TRBJ1-2	NA	many	TRBV7-2	CASSSAPHYGYTF	TGTGCCAGCAGCTCGGCACCGCACTATGGCTACACCTTC
TRBJ1-1	NA	many	TRBV7-2	CASSPRQEMNTEAFF	TGTGCCAGCAGCCCTCGACAGGAGATGAACACTGAAGCTTTCTTT
TRBJ2-1	TRBD2	many	TRBV30	CAWRVLAPSSYNEQFF	TGTGCCTGGAGAGTACTAGCGCCTAGCTCCTACAATGAGCAGTTCTTC
TRBJ2-1	TRBD2	many	TRBV25-1	CASSEELAGGGEQFF	TGTGCCAGCAGTGAAGAGCTAGCGGGAGGGGGTGAGCAGTTCTTC
TRBJ2-1	NA	many	TRBV5-1	CASSAYNEQFF	TGCGCCAGCAGCGCCTACAATGAGCAGTTCTTC
TRBJ2-1	NA	many	TRBV7-6	CASSLAGGTYNEQFF	TGTGCCAGCAGCTTAGCGGGAGGAACCTACAATGAGCAGTTCTTC
TRBJ1-1	NA	many	TRBV10-3	CAISEPLTGREAFF	TGTGCCATCAGTGAGCCCCTTACAGGGCGGGAAGCTTTCTTT
TRBJ1-4	NA	many	TRBV5-5	CASSFLKRANEKLFF	TGTGCCAGCAGCTTCCTAAAGCGCGCTAATGAAAAACTGTTTTTT
TRBJ1-5	TRBD1	NA	TRBV20-1	CSASQGDSNQPQHF	TGCAGTGCTAGCCAGGGGGATAGCAATCAGCCCCAGCATTTT
TRBJ2-1	TRBD2	NA	TRBV12-3/TRBV12-4	CASTSGGATNEQFF	TGTGCCAGCACCAGCGGGGGGGCCACCAATGAGCAGTTCTTC